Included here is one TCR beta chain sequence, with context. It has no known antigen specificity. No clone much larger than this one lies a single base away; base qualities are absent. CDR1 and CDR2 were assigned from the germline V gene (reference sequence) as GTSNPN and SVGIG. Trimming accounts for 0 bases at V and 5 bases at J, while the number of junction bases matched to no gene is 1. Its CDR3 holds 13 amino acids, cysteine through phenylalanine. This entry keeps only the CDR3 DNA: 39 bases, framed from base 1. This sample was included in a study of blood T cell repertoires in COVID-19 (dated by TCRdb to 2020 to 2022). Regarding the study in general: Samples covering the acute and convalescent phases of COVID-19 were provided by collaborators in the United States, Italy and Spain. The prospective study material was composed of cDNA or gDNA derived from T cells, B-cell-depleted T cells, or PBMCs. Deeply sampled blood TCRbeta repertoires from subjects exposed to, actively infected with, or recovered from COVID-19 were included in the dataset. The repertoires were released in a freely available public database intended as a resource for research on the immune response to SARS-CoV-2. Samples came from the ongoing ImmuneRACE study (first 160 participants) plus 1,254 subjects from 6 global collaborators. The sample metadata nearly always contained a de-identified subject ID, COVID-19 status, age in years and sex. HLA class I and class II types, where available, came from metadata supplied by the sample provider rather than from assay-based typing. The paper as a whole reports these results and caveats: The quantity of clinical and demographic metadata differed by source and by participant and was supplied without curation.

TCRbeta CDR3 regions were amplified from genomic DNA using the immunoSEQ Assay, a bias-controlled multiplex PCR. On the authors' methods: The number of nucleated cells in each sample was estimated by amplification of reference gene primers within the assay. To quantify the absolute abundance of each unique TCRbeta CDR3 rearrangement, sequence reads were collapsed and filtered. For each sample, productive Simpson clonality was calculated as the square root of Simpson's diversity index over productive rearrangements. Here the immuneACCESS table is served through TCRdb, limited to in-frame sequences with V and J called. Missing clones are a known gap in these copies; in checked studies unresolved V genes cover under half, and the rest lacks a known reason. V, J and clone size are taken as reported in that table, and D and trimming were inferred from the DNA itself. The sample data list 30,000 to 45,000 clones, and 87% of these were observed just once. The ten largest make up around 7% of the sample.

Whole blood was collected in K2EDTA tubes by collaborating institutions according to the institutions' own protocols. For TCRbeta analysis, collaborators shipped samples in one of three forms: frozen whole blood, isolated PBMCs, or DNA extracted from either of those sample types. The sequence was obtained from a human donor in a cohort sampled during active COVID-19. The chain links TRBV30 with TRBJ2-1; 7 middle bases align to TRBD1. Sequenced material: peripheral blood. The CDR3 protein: CAWSVQGNNEQFF. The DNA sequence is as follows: TGTGCCTGGAGTGTACAGGGGAACAATGAGCAGTTCTTC.